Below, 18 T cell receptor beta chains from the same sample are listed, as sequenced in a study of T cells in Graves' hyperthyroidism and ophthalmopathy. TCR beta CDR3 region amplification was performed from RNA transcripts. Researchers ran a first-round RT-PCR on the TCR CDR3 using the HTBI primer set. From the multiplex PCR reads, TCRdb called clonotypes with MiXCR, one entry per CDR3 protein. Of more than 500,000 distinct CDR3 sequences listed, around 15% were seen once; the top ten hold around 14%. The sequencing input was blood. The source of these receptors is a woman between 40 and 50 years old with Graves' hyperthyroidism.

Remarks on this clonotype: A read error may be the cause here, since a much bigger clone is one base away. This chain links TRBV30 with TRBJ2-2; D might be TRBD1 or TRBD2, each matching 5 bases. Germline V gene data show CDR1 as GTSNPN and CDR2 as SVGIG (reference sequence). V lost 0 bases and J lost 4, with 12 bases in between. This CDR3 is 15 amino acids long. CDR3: CAWSVGGRCTGELFF. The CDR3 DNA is TGTGCCTGGAGTGTTGGGGGTCGTTGCACCGGGGAGCTGTTTTTT. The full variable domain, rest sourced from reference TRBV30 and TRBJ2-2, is SQTIHQWPATLVQPVGSPLSLECTVEGTSNPNLYWYRQAAGRGLQLLFYSVGIGQISSEVPQNLSASRPQDRQFILSSKKLLLSDSGFYLCAWSVGGRCTGELFFGEGSRLTVL.

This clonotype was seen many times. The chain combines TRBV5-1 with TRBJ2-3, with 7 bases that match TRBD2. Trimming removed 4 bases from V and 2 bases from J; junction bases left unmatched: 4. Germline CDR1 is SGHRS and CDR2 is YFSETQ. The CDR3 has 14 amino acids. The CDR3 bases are TGCGCCAGCAGCAGCGGGACTTACACAGATACGCAGTATTTT. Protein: CASSSGTYTDTQYF.

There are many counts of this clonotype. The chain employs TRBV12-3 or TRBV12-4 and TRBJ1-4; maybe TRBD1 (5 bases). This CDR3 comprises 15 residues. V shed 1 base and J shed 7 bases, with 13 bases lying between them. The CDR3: CASSLGQGPSEKLFF. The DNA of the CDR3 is TGTGCCAGCAGTTTAGGTCAGGGACCGTCTGAAAAACTGTTTTTT.

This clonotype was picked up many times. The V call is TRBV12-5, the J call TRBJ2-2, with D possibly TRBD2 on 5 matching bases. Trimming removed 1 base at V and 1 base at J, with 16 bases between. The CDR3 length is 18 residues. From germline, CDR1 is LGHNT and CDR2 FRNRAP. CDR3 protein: CASGLEIASRGNTGELFF. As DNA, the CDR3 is TGTGCTAGTGGTTTGGAGATAGCGTCAAGAGGGAACACCGGGGAGCTGTTTTTT.

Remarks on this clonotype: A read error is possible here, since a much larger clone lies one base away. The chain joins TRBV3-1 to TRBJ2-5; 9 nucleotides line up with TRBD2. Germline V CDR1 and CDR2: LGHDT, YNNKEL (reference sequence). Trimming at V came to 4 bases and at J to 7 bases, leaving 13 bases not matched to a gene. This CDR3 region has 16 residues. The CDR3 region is CASSPPAGGSGGTQYF. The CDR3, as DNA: TGTGCCAGCAGCCCTCCAGCGGGAGGCTCGGGAGGGACCCAGTACTTC.

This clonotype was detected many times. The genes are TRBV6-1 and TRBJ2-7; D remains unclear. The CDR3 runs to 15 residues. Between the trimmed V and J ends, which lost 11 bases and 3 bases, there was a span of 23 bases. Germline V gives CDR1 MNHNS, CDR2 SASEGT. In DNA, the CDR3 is TGTGCCCTGCCGCGAGGATGCCGATCGCTCTACGAGCAGTACTTC. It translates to CALPRGCRSLYEQYF.

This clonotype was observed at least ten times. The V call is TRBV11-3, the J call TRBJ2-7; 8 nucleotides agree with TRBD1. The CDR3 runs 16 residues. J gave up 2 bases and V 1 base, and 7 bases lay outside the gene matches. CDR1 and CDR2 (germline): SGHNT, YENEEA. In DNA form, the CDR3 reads TGTGCCAGCAGCTTAGTCACCGGGACAGGCACCTACGAGCAGTACTTC. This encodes CASSLVTGTGTYEQYF.

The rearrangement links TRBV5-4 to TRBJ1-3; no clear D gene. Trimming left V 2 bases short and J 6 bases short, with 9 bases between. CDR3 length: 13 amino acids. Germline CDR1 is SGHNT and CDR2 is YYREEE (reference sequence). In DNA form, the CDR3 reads TGTGCCAGCAGCTTTCTCGGGGAAAACACCATATATTTT. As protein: CASSFLGENTIYF.

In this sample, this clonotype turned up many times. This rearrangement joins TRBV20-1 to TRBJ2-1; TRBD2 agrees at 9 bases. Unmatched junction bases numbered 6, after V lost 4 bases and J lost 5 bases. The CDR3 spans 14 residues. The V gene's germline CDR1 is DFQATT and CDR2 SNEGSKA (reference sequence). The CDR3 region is CSAISSGRNNEQFF. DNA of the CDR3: TGCAGTGCTATATCCAGCGGGAGGAACAATGAGCAGTTCTTC.

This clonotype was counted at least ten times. The CDR3 DNA is TGTGCCAGCAGGGCGGATAGCAATCAGCCCCAGCATTTT. This sequence encodes CASRADSNQPQHF. The V and J genes are TRBV2 and TRBJ1-5; D is unclear. Germline V lookup: CDR1 SNHLY, CDR2 FYNNEI. The CDR3 sequence is 13 residues long. Trimming pared 6 bases from V and 0 bases from J, leaving 6 bases between.

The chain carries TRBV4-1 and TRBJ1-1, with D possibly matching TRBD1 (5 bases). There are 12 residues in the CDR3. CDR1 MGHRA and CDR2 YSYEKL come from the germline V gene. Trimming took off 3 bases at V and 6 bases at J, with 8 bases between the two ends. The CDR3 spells CASSHGGAEAFF. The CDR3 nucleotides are TGCGCCAGCAGCCATGGGGGGGCTGAAGCTTTCTTT.

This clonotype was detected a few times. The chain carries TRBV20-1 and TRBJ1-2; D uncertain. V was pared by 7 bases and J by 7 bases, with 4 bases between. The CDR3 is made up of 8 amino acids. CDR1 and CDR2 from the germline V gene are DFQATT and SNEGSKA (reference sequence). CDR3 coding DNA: TGCAGTGTCCCTGGCTACACCTTC. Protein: CSVPGYTF.

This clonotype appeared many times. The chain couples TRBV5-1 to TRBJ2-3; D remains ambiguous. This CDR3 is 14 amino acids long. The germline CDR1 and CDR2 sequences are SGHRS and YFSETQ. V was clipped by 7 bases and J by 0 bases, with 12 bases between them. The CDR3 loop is CASHSLTSTDTQYF. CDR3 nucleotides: TGCGCCAGCCACTCATTGACTAGCACAGATACGCAGTATTTT.

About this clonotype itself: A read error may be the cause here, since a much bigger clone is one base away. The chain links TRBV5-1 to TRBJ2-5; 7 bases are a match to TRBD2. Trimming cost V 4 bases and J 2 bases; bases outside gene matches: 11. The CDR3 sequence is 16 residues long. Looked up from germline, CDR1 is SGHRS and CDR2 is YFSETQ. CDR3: CASSGGWSGTQETQYF. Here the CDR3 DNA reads TGCGCCAGCAGCGGCGGGTGGAGCGGGACTCAAGAGACCCAGTACTTC.

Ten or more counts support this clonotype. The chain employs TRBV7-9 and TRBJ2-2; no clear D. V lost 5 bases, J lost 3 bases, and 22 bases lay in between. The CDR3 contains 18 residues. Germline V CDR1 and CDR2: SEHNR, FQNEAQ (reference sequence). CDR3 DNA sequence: TGTGCCAGCAGCCTACCCGGCAGACGAACATCGTACACCGGGGAGCTGTTTTTT. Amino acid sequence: CASSLPGRRTSYTGELFF.

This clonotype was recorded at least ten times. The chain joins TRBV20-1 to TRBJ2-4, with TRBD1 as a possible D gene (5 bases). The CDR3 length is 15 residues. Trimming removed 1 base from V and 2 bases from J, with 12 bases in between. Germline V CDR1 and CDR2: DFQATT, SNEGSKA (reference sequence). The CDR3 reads CSARVSGPSKNIQYF. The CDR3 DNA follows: TGCAGTGCTAGAGTCTCAGGGCCCTCCAAAAACATTCAGTACTTC.

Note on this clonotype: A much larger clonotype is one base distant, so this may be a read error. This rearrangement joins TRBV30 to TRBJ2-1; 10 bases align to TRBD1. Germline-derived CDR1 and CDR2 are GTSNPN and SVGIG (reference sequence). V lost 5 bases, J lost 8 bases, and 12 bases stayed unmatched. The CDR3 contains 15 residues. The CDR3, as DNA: TGTGCCTGGGGTACACCGGGACAGGGGAGTGATGAGCAGTTCTTC. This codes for CAWGTPGQGSDEQFF.

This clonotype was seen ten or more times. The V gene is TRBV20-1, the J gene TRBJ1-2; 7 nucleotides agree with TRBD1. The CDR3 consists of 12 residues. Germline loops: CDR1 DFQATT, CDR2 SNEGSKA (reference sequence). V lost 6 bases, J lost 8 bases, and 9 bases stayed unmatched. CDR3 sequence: CSANRGLEGYTF. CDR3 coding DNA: TGCAGTGCAAACAGGGGTTTGGAAGGCTACACCTTC.